This is a list of T cell receptor beta chains from one sample in a study of blood T cell repertoires in COVID-19. Method: immunoSEQ multiplex PCR; TCRdb's copy keeps in-frame clones and lacks some. Of 60,000 to 75,000 clones detected, roughly 80% appear once; the ten largest clones hold 9% to 15%. Sequenced input: peripheral blood. The receptor source for this set is a human donor in a cohort sampled during active COVID-19. CDR3s include the opening cysteine and the closing phenylalanine or tryptophan. A D gene is named only where the DNA matches it firmly. Only part of the rows carry a size: once, few, many, or a class if the clone is expanded.

V gene: TRBV9
D gene: TRBD1
clone size: .
J gene: TRBJ2-5
CDR3 protein: CASSVGQARYQETQYF
CDR3 DNA: TGTGCCAGCAGCGTGGGACAGGCAAGGTACCAAGAGACCCAGTACTTC

V gene: TRBV9
D gene: .
clone size: .
J gene: TRBJ1-1
CDR3 protein: CASSAPTFDGTEAFF
CDR3 DNA: TGTGCCAGCAGCGCTCCCACATTCGATGGCACTGAAGCTTTCTTT

V gene: TRBV6-5
D gene: .
clone size: .
J gene: TRBJ2-7
CDR3 protein: CASSYRGNEQYF
CDR3 DNA: TGTGCCAGCAGTTACCGCGGGAACGAGCAGTACTTC

V gene: TRBV29-1
D gene: TRBD2
clone size: .
J gene: TRBJ2-7
CDR3 protein: CSVRQLAGEQYF
CDR3 DNA: TGCAGCGTGCGCCAACTAGCGGGCGAGCAGTACTTC

V gene: TRBV7-2
D gene: .
clone size: .
J gene: TRBJ2-3
CDR3 protein: CASSLDGRWGTDTQYF
CDR3 DNA: TGTGCCAGCAGCTTAGACGGGAGATGGGGCACAGATACGCAGTATTTT

V gene: TRBV7-2
D gene: TRBD2
clone size: .
J gene: TRBJ2-1
CDR3 protein: CASSLTSGGYNEQFF
CDR3 DNA: TGTGCCAGCAGCCTGACTAGCGGGGGGTACAATGAGCAGTTCTTC

V gene: TRBV19
D gene: .
clone size: .
J gene: TRBJ1-1
CDR3 protein: CASSIHAGKGTEAFF
CDR3 DNA: TGTGCCAGTAGTATACACGCAGGGAAGGGCACTGAAGCTTTCTTT

V gene: TRBV7-9
D gene: .
clone size: .
J gene: TRBJ2-1
CDR3 protein: CASSLGTNNEQFF
CDR3 DNA: TGTGCCAGCAGCTTAGGAACTAACAATGAGCAGTTCTTC

V gene: TRBV2
D gene: .
clone size: .
J gene: TRBJ2-6
CDR3 protein: CASSETGRVLSGANVLTF
CDR3 DNA: TGTGCCAGCAGTGAGACAGGCCGCGTCCTCTCTGGGGCCAACGTCCTGACTTTC

V gene: TRBV29-1
D gene: TRBD2
clone size: .
J gene: TRBJ2-5
CDR3 protein: CSASGGAEETQYF
CDR3 DNA: TGCAGTGCTAGCGGGGGGGCGGAAGAGACCCAGTACTTC

V gene: TRBV2
D gene: .
clone size: .
J gene: TRBJ2-7
CDR3 protein: CASSEDYASYEQYF
CDR3 DNA: TGTGCCAGCAGTGAAGACTATGCCTCCTACGAGCAGTACTTC

V gene: TRBV7-7
D gene: .
clone size: once
J gene: TRBJ2-1
CDR3 protein: CASSLESGLRNEQFF
CDR3 DNA: TGTGCTAGCAGCTTAGAGTCAGGCCTCCGCAATGAGCAGTTCTTC

V gene: TRBV7-9
D gene: TRBD2
clone size: .
J gene: TRBJ2-1
CDR3 protein: CASSLLAGGQNEQFF
CDR3 DNA: TGTGCCAGCAGCTTACTAGCGGGGGGGCAAAATGAGCAGTTCTTC

V gene: TRBV5-1
D gene: TRBD2
clone size: .
J gene: TRBJ2-5
CDR3 protein: CASSFSGEETQYF
CDR3 DNA: TGCGCCAGCAGCTTCAGCGGGGAAGAGACCCAGTACTTC

V gene: TRBV7-9
D gene: TRBD1
clone size: once
J gene: TRBJ1-1
CDR3 protein: CASSLALWDRGLVNTEAFF
CDR3 DNA: TGTGCCAGCAGCTTAGCGCTATGGGACAGGGGGCTGGTGAACACTGAAGCTTTCTTT

V gene: TRBV4-1
D gene: .
clone size: .
J gene: TRBJ2-7
CDR3 protein: CASSQEGGPYEQYF
CDR3 DNA: TGCGCCAGCAGCCAAGAGGGGGGTCCCTACGAGCAGTACTTC

V gene: TRBV28
D gene: .
clone size: .
J gene: TRBJ1-1
CDR3 protein: CASSLSGTEAFF
CDR3 DNA: TGTGCCAGCAGTTTAAGCGGTACTGAAGCTTTCTTT

V gene: TRBV5-4
D gene: TRBD1
clone size: .
J gene: TRBJ1-1
CDR3 protein: CASSSTGGDMNTEAFF
CDR3 DNA: TGTGCCAGCAGCTCCACAGGGGGCGACATGAACACTGAAGCTTTCTTT

V gene: TRBV7-8
D gene: TRBD1
clone size: .
J gene: TRBJ1-2
CDR3 protein: CASSSRTGTNYGYTF
CDR3 DNA: TGTGCCAGCAGCTCTCGGACAGGGACTAACTATGGCTACACCTTC

V gene: TRBV6-2/TRBV6-3
D gene: TRBD1
clone size: .
J gene: TRBJ1-1
CDR3 protein: CASSSDRANTEAFF
CDR3 DNA: TGTGCCAGCAGCTCCGACAGGGCAAACACTGAAGCTTTCTTT

V gene: TRBV9
D gene: TRBD2
clone size: .
J gene: TRBJ2-7
CDR3 protein: CASSVGGGSGPSYEQYF
CDR3 DNA: TGTGCCAGCAGCGTAGGCGGCGGGAGCGGCCCCTCCTACGAGCAGTACTTC

V gene: TRBV19
D gene: TRBD1
clone size: .
J gene: TRBJ1-1
CDR3 protein: CASSTGQGRSEAFF
CDR3 DNA: TGTGCCAGTAGTACAGGACAGGGGAGGTCTGAAGCTTTCTTT

V gene: TRBV7-8
D gene: TRBD1
clone size: .
J gene: TRBJ1-2
CDR3 protein: CASSLQTGQGNYGYTF
CDR3 DNA: TGTGCCAGCAGCTTACAGACCGGACAGGGAAACTATGGCTACACCTTC

V gene: TRBV7-3
D gene: TRBD1
clone size: .
J gene: TRBJ1-2
CDR3 protein: CASSLEAGTGLRYGYTF
CDR3 DNA: TGTGCCAGCAGCCTCGAAGCCGGGACAGGGCTTCGTTATGGCTACACCTTC